The source of this T cell receptor (beta chain) is a study of CD4+ T cells in melanoma. Overall study results and limits: In melanoma, neoantigen-specific CD4+ T cells reportedly differed in differentiation state.

Clones were sequenced by immunoSEQ multiplex PCR, and TCRdb holds only the in-frame ones, with some missing. The table shows approximately 110,000 clones, with around 92% occurring only once. The V gene's germline CDR1 is MNHEY and CDR2 SVGAGI. This CDR3 is 15 amino acids long. The V and J ends lost 2 bases and 5 bases, in that order; junction bases with no gene match: 7. In the case of this clone: Antigen specificity is unknown.

Sequencing used peripheral blood. This clonotype was sampled from a human donor with melanoma. V and J are TRBV6-5 and TRBJ2-7, with 9 bases that match TRBD2. CDR3 sequence reads: CASSYRPSGNNEQYF. CDR3 sequence (DNA): TGTGCCAGCAGTTACAGGCCTAGCGGGAATAACGAGCAGTACTTC.